This entry lists 31 T cell receptor beta chains sequenced from one sample in a study of beta chain features in type 1 diabetes. These TCRs' antigens remain unknown. Study-wide results and limits: Shortening of TCRB CDR3s, moderate but significant, appeared in all four CD4+ subsets of Type 1 diabetes patients.

All of the isolated RNA was reverse transcribed, so expressed TCRB transcripts were sequenced. Clones were read by immunoSEQ multiplex PCR, and TCRdb kept only the in-frame ones, dropping some. The table includes nearly 700,000 clones, under 15% detected once. Sequences were obtained from naive CD4+ T cells from blood. These receptors were obtained from a man between 18 and 29 years old with type 1 diabetes.

This clone was recorded a few times. V usage is TRBV10-3 and J usage is TRBJ2-1; 7 bases map to TRBD1. The CDR3 has 15 residues. Trimming took 6 bases from V and 4 from J; bases not matched to a gene: 9. Germline-derived CDR1 and CDR2 are ENHRY and SYGVKD. The CDR3 region is CAIRTGTDIYNEQFF. CDR3 nucleotides: TGTGCCATCAGGACCGGGACAGACATATACAATGAGCAGTTCTTC.

With respect to this clone: This specimen includes other DNA sequences encoding the same CDR3. This chain connects TRBV30 to TRBJ1-4; tentative D call: TRBD1 (5 bases). The CDR3 runs 14 residues. Germline assignment: CDR1 GTSNPN and CDR2 SVGIG (reference sequence). Trimming removed 0 bases at V and 1 base at J, with 6 bases between. DNA of the CDR3: TGTGCCTGGAGTGTGGGGGGAACTAATGAAAAACTGTTTTTT. Its protein is CAWSVGGTNEKLFF. Full variable domain (missing parts from reference TRBV30 and TRBJ1-4): SQTIHQWPATLVQPVGSPLSLECTVEGTSNPNLYWYRQAAGRGLQLLFYSVGIGQISSEVPQNLSASRPQDRQFILSSKKLLLSDSGFYLCAWSVGGTNEKLFFGSGTQLSVL.

The chain is built from TRBV29-1 and TRBJ1-6, with 8 bases aligning to TRBD1. There are 13 residues in the CDR3. Trimming removed 7 bases from V and 5 bases from J; junction bases left unmatched: 4. CDR1 and CDR2 from the germline V gene are SQVTM and ANQGSEA. The CDR3 nucleotides are TGCAGCGCCTTGGACAGGGATAATTCACCCCTCCACTTT. It translates to CSALDRDNSPLHF.

This clone was counted between two and nine times. V and J are TRBV6-6 and TRBJ2-7, with TRBD1 matching over 11 bases. The CDR3 loop spans 15 amino acids. V shed 5 bases, J shed 5 bases, and the junction held 8 bases outside the gene matches. CDR1 and CDR2 from the germline V gene are MNHNY and SVGAGI (reference sequence). The DNA of the CDR3 is TGTGCCAGCAGTCACGGACAGGGGGCACGGGACGAGCAGTACTTC. Protein sequence: CASSHGQGARDEQYF.

The rearrangement uses TRBV28 and TRBJ2-2, with D possibly matching TRBD1 (6 bases). Germline V lookup: CDR1 MDHEN, CDR2 SYDVKM. This CDR3 is 12 amino acids long. Trimming took off 7 bases at V and 5 bases at J, with 8 bases between the two ends. The CDR3 loop is CASTQGTGELFF. CDR3 bases: TGTGCCAGCACTCAGGGGACCGGGGAGCTGTTTTTT.

The chain joins TRBV6-5 to TRBJ2-7; unclear D gene. From germline, CDR1 is MNHEY and CDR2 SVGAGI. V gave up 0 bases and J gave up 3 bases, with 12 bases separating them. There are 15 residues in the CDR3. The CDR3 coding sequence is TGTGCCAGCAGTTACTCGTACAGAAGTCACTACGAGCAGTACTTC. Translating it yields CASSYSYRSHYEQYF.

This clone was counted between two and nine times. J is TRBJ1-3 and V is TRBV29-1, with D perhaps TRBD1 (5 bases). Per germline, CDR1 SQVTM and CDR2 ANQGSEA. V gave up 3 bases and J gave up 2 bases, with 8 bases separating them. The CDR3 length is 13 residues. The DNA for the CDR3 is TGCAGCGTTGAGGGGCGAACTGGAAACACCATATATTTT. As protein: CSVEGRTGNTIYF.

This clone showed up just a few times. The V and J genes are TRBV27 and TRBJ2-7; the match to TRBD1 covers 9 bases. Trimming at V came to 5 bases and at J to 2 bases, leaving 4 bases not matched to a gene. Germline V gene lookup returns CDR1 MNHEY and CDR2 SMNVEV (reference sequence). The CDR3 consists of 14 residues. CDR3 protein: CASSLRDRAYEQYF. The CDR3 bases are TGTGCCAGCAGTCTCCGGGACAGGGCCTACGAGCAGTACTTC.

This clone was seen only a few times. The CDR3 loop reads CASSVQGSEAFF. The CDR3 bases are TGTGCCAGCAGTGTACAGGGTTCTGAAGCTTTCTTT. The rearrangement uses TRBV28 and TRBJ1-1, with D possibly being TRBD1 (6 bases). The CDR3 extends over 12 amino acids. From germline, CDR1 is MDHEN and CDR2 SYDVKM. Trimming left V 5 bases short and J 6 bases short, with 10 bases between.

This clone has a handful of counts. The rearrangement links TRBV25-1 to TRBJ1-2; a possible D gene is TRBD1 (5 bases). Germline CDR1 is MGHDK and CDR2 is SYGVNS. The CDR3 covers 14 residues. Between the trimmed V and J ends, which lost 4 bases and 3 bases, there was a span of 12 bases. The CDR3 region is CASSVGGADYGYTF. Written as DNA, the CDR3 is TGTGCCAGCAGTGTGGGGGGAGCGGACTATGGCTACACCTTC.

V gene TRBV9 combines with J gene TRBJ2-3; 9 bases are a match to TRBD2. Trimming cost V 0 bases and J 0 bases; bases outside gene matches: 8. CDR1 and CDR2 from the germline V gene are SGDLS and YYNGEE. CDR3 length: 18 amino acids. The CDR3 DNA reads as TGTGCCAGCAGCGTAGGGCTAGCGGGGCCCCCTAGCACAGATACGCAGTATTTT. Its protein is CASSVGLAGPPSTDTQYF.

This clone was counted between two and nine times. V usage is TRBV2 and J usage is TRBJ1-3, with TRBD1 matching 11 bases. The V segment lost 6 bases and the J segment 8 bases; nucleotides outside the gene matches: 6. The CDR3 loop spans 14 amino acids. Per the germline V gene, CDR1 is SNHLY and CDR2 is FYNNEI. This CDR3 reads CASSGQGALYTIYF. The CDR3 DNA follows: TGTGCCAGCAGCGGACAGGGGGCTCTTTACACCATATATTTT.

This sequence joins TRBV11-3 and TRBJ2-2; 11 nucleotides align to TRBD1. Germline V gene sequence: CDR1 SGHNT, CDR2 YENEEA. Unmatched junction bases numbered 6, after V lost 5 bases and J lost 7 bases. The CDR3 has 15 residues. The CDR3 DNA is TGTGCCAGCAGCCCCGGACAGGGGGCGGGCGGGGAGCTGTTTTTT. Translating gives CASSPGQGAGGELFF.

This clone has just a few counts. Other DNA sequences in the sample encode the same CDR3. V is TRBV10-3 and J is TRBJ1-1; D remains unclear. V was pared by 2 bases and J by 0 bases, with 10 bases between. Germline assignment: CDR1 ENHRY and CDR2 SYGVKD. The CDR3 runs 15 residues. Written as DNA, the CDR3 is TGTGCCATCAGTGAGCGTGAGGGATTGAACACTGAAGCTTTCTTT. Protein sequence: CAISEREGLNTEAFF.

The V gene is TRBV20-1, the J gene TRBJ2-7, with TRBD2 identical over 7 bases. CDR1 and CDR2 from the germline V gene are DFQATT and SNEGSKA (reference sequence). The trim removed 4 bases at V and 4 bases at J, leaving 1 base unmatched. The CDR3 has 11 amino acids. The CDR3 DNA reads TGCAGTGCTAATAGCGGGTACGAGCAGTACTTC. Protein: CSANSGYEQYF.

This clone was seen more than once but under ten times. This chain joins TRBV4-1 and TRBJ1-5, with 7 bases aligning to TRBD1. Losses at the gene ends were 4 bases for V and 5 bases for J; bases not matched to a gene: 5. The CDR3 loop spans 14 amino acids. In germline, CDR1 is MGHRA, CDR2 YSYEKL. The CDR3 here is CASSPIQGDQPQHF. The CDR3 nucleotides read TGCGCCAGCAGCCCCATTCAGGGGGATCAGCCCCAGCATTTT.

This chain connects TRBV29-1 to TRBJ1-1, with D hard to call. The CDR3 runs to 11 residues. V dropped 7 bases and J dropped 1 base, with 7 bases sitting between them. Germline CDR1 and CDR2: SQVTM and ANQGSEA. The DNA of the CDR3 is TGCAGCGGCGACTCGAACACTGAAGCTTTCTTT. It translates to CSGDSNTEAFF.

This clone was observed a handful of times. This sequence joins TRBV4-1 and TRBJ2-7; 7 bases match TRBD1. Losses at the gene ends were 4 bases for V and 2 bases for J; bases not matched to a gene: 20. In germline, CDR1 is MGHRA, CDR2 YSYEKL. This CDR3 has 19 residues. The CDR3 is CASSPRTGTTVGDTYEQYF. CDR3 bases: TGCGCCAGCAGCCCGAGGACAGGCACCACGGTCGGGGATACCTACGAGCAGTACTTC.

The chain carries TRBV30 and TRBJ1-2; D may be TRBD1 (5 bases). Trimming left V 0 bases short and J 8 bases short, with 22 bases between. The CDR3 has 16 amino acids. Germline CDR1 is GTSNPN and CDR2 is SVGIG (reference sequence). In nucleotides, the CDR3 is TGTGCCTGGAGTGTACTTACAGGAACAAATAGCGGGGGCTACACCTTC. Amino acid sequence: CAWSVLTGTNSGGYTF.

The chain joins TRBV27 to TRBJ1-6; D gene unclear. CDR1 and CDR2 (germline): MNHEY, SMNVEV (reference sequence). Trimming removed 3 bases at V and 8 bases at J, with 20 bases between. The CDR3 contains 17 residues. The CDR3 here is CASSFLGGVPEYSPLHF. The DNA of the CDR3 is TGTGCCAGCAGTTTCCTAGGAGGAGTTCCCGAGTATTCACCCCTCCACTTT.

The chain uses TRBV5-6 and TRBJ1-2; TRBD1 might be the D (5 bases). Trimming left V 7 bases short and J 2 bases short, with 12 bases between. Germline CDR1 reads SGHDT; CDR2 reads YYEEEE. The CDR3 sequence is 13 residues long. As DNA, the CDR3 is TGTGCCAGCCATCCAGGGAGCAACTATGGCTACACCTTC. This encodes CASHPGSNYGYTF. Full variable domain (missing parts from reference TRBV5-6 and TRBJ1-2): DAGVTQSPTHLIKTRGQQVTLRCSPKSGHDTVSWYQQALGQGPQFIFQYYEEEERQRGNFPDRFSGHQFPNYSSELNVNALLLGDSALYLCASHPGSNYGYTFGSGTRLTVV.

Only a few counts were recorded for this clone. V is TRBV20-1 and J is TRBJ2-7; weak D call: TRBD1 (6 bases). Looked up from germline, CDR1 is DFQATT and CDR2 is SNEGSKA (reference sequence). The ends were cut back, 8 bases at V and 3 bases at J, with 11 bases in the middle. The CDR3 contains 11 residues. The CDR3 bases are TGCAGTCTACCACAGGGCTACGAGCAGTACTTC. Amino acid sequence: CSLPQGYEQYF.

The rearrangement links TRBV18 to TRBJ2-3; 7 bases agree with TRBD2. Germline CDR1 is KGHSH and CDR2 is LQKENI. This CDR3 is built from 12 residues. The V and J ends lost 6 bases and 6 bases, in that order; junction bases with no gene match: 3. CDR3: CASSAGVDTQYF. DNA for the CDR3: TGTGCCAGCTCCGCGGGGGTCGATACGCAGTATTTT.

Only a few counts were recorded for this clone. The chain joins TRBV18 to TRBJ2-1; D remains ambiguous. CDR1 and CDR2 from the germline V gene are KGHSH and LQKENI. The V gene lost 3 bases and the J gene lost 10 bases, with 10 bases spanning the gap. This CDR3 has 12 amino acids. CDR3 in DNA: TGTGCCAGCTCACCGAGCGAGGAGGAGCAGTTCTTC. It encodes CASSPSEEEQFF. Using reference TRBV18 and TRBJ2-1 for the parts outside the CDR3, the full variable domain is NAGVMQNPRHLVRRRGQEARLRCSPMKGHSHVYWYRQLPEEGLKFMVYLQKENIIDESGMPKERFSAEFPKEGPSILRIQQVVRGDSAAYFCASSPSEEEQFFGPGTRLTVL.

The chain combines TRBV4-1 with TRBJ2-3; D is unresolved. Germline V gene sequence: CDR1 MGHRA, CDR2 YSYEKL. This CDR3 region has 16 residues. Trimming removed 0 bases from V and 4 bases from J, with 14 bases in between. The CDR3 DNA sequence: TGCGCCAGCAGCCAAGATCCGGAACTAAAATCAGATACGCAGTATTTT. Residues: CASSQDPELKSDTQYF.

The sample holds a few counts of this clone. The CDR3 DNA is TGTGCCATCGGTCCGGGAAGAAATAGCAATCAGCCCCAGCATTTT. Amino acid sequence: CAIGPGRNSNQPQHF. The V call is TRBV10-3, the J call TRBJ1-5; D unresolved. The germline V gene encodes CDR1 ENHRY and CDR2 SYGVKD. The length of the CDR3 is 15 residues. With 8 bases removed from V and 0 bases from J, the gap between germline ends came to 14 bases.

This clone was seen a handful of times. The chain links TRBV10-3 to TRBJ2-1; 9 bases are a match to TRBD1. The trim removed 2 bases at V and 1 base at J, leaving 6 bases unmatched. Germline V gene sequence: CDR1 ENHRY, CDR2 SYGVKD. The CDR3 totals 17 residues. The CDR3 spells CAISEPGTGRSYNEQFF. Here the CDR3 DNA reads TGTGCCATCAGTGAGCCGGGGACAGGGAGGTCCTACAATGAGCAGTTCTTC.

The V gene is TRBV7-9, the J gene TRBJ2-1; 9 bases are a match to TRBD2. Trimming removed 9 bases from V and 2 bases from J; junction bases left unmatched: 2. Germline V gene sequence: CDR1 SEHNR, CDR2 FQNEAQ (reference sequence). The CDR3 consists of 13 residues. The chain's CDR3 is CASLAGAYNEQFF. CDR3 nucleotides: TGTGCCAGTTTAGCGGGGGCCTACAATGAGCAGTTCTTC.

This clone has just a few counts. V gene TRBV6-5 combines with J gene TRBJ2-7; TRBD1 aligns across 8 bases. Trimming at V came to 4 bases and at J to 4 bases, leaving 9 bases not matched to a gene. CDR1 and CDR2 from the germline V gene are MNHEY and SVGAGI. The CDR3 is 15 amino acids. CDR3 protein: CASSSRDRRVYEQYF. In nucleotides, the CDR3 is TGTGCCAGCAGTTCCCGGGACAGGAGGGTATACGAGCAGTACTTC.

There are a few counts of this clone. CDR3 bases: TGTGCCAGCAGCCCGCGAATGAACACTGAAGCTTTCTTT. Translating it yields CASSPRMNTEAFF. The chain has TRBV7-7 and TRBJ1-1; D is undetermined. The CDR3 has 13 residues. Trimming shortened V by 5 bases and J by 0 bases, and 7 bases separated the two germline ends. The germline V gene has CDR1 SSHAT and CDR2 FNYEAQ (reference sequence).

The sample holds a few counts of this clone. This chain joins TRBV2 and TRBJ1-6, with 8 bases identical to TRBD1. Looked up from germline, CDR1 is SNHLY and CDR2 is FYNNEI. The CDR3 totals 16 residues. V lost 5 bases and J lost 7; bases outside the gene matches: 10. The CDR3 nucleotides are TGTGCCAGCAGTCCTATGCCGACAGGGGTGAATTCACCCCTCCACTTT. Amino acid sequence: CASSPMPTGVNSPLHF.